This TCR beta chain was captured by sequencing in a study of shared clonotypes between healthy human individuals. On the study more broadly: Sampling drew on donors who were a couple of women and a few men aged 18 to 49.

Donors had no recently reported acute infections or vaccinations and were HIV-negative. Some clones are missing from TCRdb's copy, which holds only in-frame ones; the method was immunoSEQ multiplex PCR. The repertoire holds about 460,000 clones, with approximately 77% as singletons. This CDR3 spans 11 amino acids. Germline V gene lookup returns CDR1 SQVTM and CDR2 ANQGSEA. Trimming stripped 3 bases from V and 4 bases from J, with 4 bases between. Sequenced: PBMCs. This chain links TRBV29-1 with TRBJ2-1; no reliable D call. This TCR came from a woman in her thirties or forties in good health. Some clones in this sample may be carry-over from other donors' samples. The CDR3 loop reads CSVEQYNEQFF. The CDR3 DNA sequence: TGCAGCGTTGAGCAGTACAATGAGCAGTTCTTC.